These 9 T cell receptor beta chains originate from one sample sequenced in a study of blood T cell repertoires in COVID-19. The data were produced by immunoSEQ multiplex PCR, yet TCRdb's version contains in-frame clones alone and is incomplete. The table includes around 250,000 clones, 70% to 90% detected once. Sequencing used peripheral blood. The receptors were gathered from a woman between 65 and 79 years old with active or convalescent COVID-19.

The CDR3 spells CASSFFEVRGPNTEAFF. The CDR3 DNA reads TGCGCCAGCAGCTTTTTTGAGGTAAGGGGTCCGAACACTGAAGCTTTCTTT. This chain uses TRBV5-1 with TRBJ1-1; D might be TRBD1 (5 bases). The germline CDR1 and CDR2 sequences are SGHRS and YFSETQ. V shed 2 bases and J shed 1 base, with 18 bases lying between them. This CDR3 is built from 17 residues.

The chain is built from TRBV29-1 and TRBJ1-2; D possibly corresponds to TRBD1 (5 bases). The CDR3 runs 13 residues. The ends were cut back, 5 bases at V and 8 bases at J, with 18 bases in the middle. From germline, CDR1 is SQVTM and CDR2 ANQGSEA. The CDR3 loop is CSVPEGVLGGYTF. CDR3 in DNA: TGCAGCGTTCCCGAAGGGGTCTTAGGGGGCTACACCTTC.

The J gene is TRBJ2-5, the V gene TRBV12-3 or TRBV12-4; possible D gene TRBD2, 6 bases. V was clipped by 7 bases and J by 1 base, with 10 bases between them. The CDR3 has 13 amino acids. The CDR3 DNA sequence: TGTGCCAGCACCCTAGCGCTCCAAGAGACCCAGTACTTC. The encoded protein is CASTLALQETQYF.

The chain is built from TRBV16 and TRBJ1-1; TRBD1 is a possible D gene (5 bases). CDR3 length equals 15 residues. Deletions cut 3 bases from V and 4 bases from J, with 15 bases between. Germline values: CDR1 KGHSY, CDR2 FQNENV. CDR3 loop: CASSQPPSGGTEAFF. Written as DNA, the CDR3 is TGTGCCAGCAGCCAGCCCCCTTCCGGGGGCACTGAAGCTTTCTTT.

The chain recombines TRBV6-5 with TRBJ1-5; TRBD1 aligns across 7 bases. The CDR3 consists of 15 residues. Germline CDR1 is MNHEY and CDR2 is SVGAGI. The V and J ends lost 10 bases and 1 base, in that order; junction bases with no gene match: 10. CDR3 in amino acids: CATSTGLKSNQPQHF. CDR3 sequence (DNA): TGTGCCACCTCGACAGGGTTAAAAAGCAATCAGCCCCAGCATTTT.

The gene calls are TRBV27 and TRBJ1-2, with D perhaps matching TRBD1 (6 bases). Trimming took off 6 bases at V and 0 bases at J, with 20 bases between the two ends. The germline V gene encodes CDR1 MNHEY and CDR2 SMNVEV (reference sequence). The CDR3 is 17 amino acids. CDR3 DNA sequence: TGTGCCAGCAGAACTATATACCAGGGGACCGCTAACTATGGCTACACCTTC. Its protein product is CASRTIYQGTANYGYTF.

This clone came up a few times. The chain couples TRBV9 to TRBJ1-1, with D tentatively TRBD1 (5 bases). V lost 3 bases and J 0 bases, leaving 12 bases between the germline ends. This CDR3 spans 15 amino acids. CDR1 and CDR2 (germline): SGDLS, YYNGEE. The CDR3 nucleotides read TGTGCCAGCAGCGGGGGAAGGGGTCTGAACACTGAAGCTTTCTTT. Amino acid sequence: CASSGGRGLNTEAFF.

The V and J genes are TRBV11-2 and TRBJ2-2, with a possible D match to TRBD2 (5 bases). The CDR3 totals 15 residues. Trimming took off 2 bases at V and 2 bases at J, with 9 bases between the two ends. Germline CDR1 reads SGHAT; CDR2 reads FQNNGV. The CDR3 region has the DNA TGTGCCAGCAGCTTACGGGGAGAAAACACCGGGGAGCTGTTTTTT. Protein sequence: CASSLRGENTGELFF.

The gene calls are TRBV11-2 and TRBJ2-2; possible D gene TRBD2, 6 bases. V lost 9 bases and J 0 bases, leaving 11 bases between the germline ends. The CDR3 covers 14 residues. Germline CDR1 and CDR2: SGHAT and FQNNGV. CDR3 DNA: TGTGCCAGTAGGTTAGCGGCGAACACCGGGGAGCTGTTTTTT. Amino acid sequence: CASRLAANTGELFF.